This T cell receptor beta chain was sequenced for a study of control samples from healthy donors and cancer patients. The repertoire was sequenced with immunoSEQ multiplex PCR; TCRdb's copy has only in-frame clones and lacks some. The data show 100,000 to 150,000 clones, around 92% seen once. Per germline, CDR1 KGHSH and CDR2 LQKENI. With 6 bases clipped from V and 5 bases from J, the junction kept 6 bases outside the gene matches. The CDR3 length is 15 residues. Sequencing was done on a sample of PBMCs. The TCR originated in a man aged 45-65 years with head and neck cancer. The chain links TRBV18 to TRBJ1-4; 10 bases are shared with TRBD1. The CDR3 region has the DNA TGTGCCAGCTCCCCTCCGGGACAGGGGAATGAAAAACTGTTTTTT. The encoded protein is CASSPPGQGNEKLFF.